This T cell receptor beta chain comes out of a study of blood T cell repertoires in COVID-19. As for the study in general: From the United States, Italy and Spain came samples of acute and convalescent COVID-19.

This CDR3 contains 16 residues. The J segment lost 4 bases and the V segment lost 0 bases, leaving 6 bases of the junction unmatched. The germline V gene has CDR1 SGHNT and CDR2 YYREEE (reference sequence). Measured with immunoSEQ multiplex PCR; TCRdb has only the in-frame clones, and not every one. The sample contains fewer than 45,000 clones, 85% to 95% of which appear only once. Sequencing used peripheral blood. The clonotype comes from a human donor in a cohort sampled during active COVID-19. The chain combines TRBV5-4 with TRBJ2-5, with 10 positions matching TRBD2. Here the CDR3 reads CASSLASSGRGETQYF. The DNA of the CDR3 is TGTGCCAGCAGCTTGGCGTCTAGCGGGAGAGGAGAGACCCAGTACTTC.